This record looks at one TCR beta chain sequence and its context. What it binds is unknown. There are 17 residues in the CDR3. V was trimmed by 4 bases and J by 0 bases, leaving 17 bases between them. In germline, CDR1 is SGHRS, CDR2 YFSETQ. This sample is drawn from a study of OX40 agonist ivuxolimab in advanced cancers. General study findings and limits: Both CD4+ and CD8+ T cell populations in blood had undergone clonal expansion by week 6 at 0.1 to 3.0 mg/kg.

The protocol was immunoSEQ multiplex PCR, while the TCRdb copy is restricted to in-frame clones and leaves out a portion. The table lists about 50,000 clones, roughly three quarters of them singletons. Sequenced here: CD4+ or CD8+ T cells sorted from blood, sampled in a trial of the OX40 agonist ivuxolimab. This chain links TRBV5-1 with TRBJ1-5; D is possibly TRBD1 (6 bases). The TCR sequence derives from an adult with an advanced solid tumor such as melanoma, head and neck, liver or kidney cancer. CDR3 in amino acids: CASSTIGQPNSNQPQHF. DNA for the CDR3: TGCGCCAGCAGCACCATCGGACAGCCGAATAGCAATCAGCCCCAGCATTTT.